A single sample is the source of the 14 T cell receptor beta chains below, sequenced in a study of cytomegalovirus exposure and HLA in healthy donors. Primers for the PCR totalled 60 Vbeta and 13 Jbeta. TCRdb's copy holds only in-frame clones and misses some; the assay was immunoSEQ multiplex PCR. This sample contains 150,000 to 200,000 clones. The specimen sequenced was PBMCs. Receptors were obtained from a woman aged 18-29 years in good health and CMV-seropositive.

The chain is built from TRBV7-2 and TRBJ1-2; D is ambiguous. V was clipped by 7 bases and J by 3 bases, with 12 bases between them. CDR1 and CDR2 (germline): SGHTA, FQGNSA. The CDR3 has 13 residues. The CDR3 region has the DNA TGTGCCAGCAACTCTCGGGGTCACTATGGCTACACCTTC. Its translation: CASNSRGHYGYTF. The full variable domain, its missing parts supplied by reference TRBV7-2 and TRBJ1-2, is GAGVSQSPSNKVTEKGKDVELRCDPISGHTALYWYRQSLGQGLEFLIYFQGNSAPDKSGLPSDRFSAERTGGSVSTLTIQRTQQEDSAVYLCASNSRGHYGYTFGSGTRLTVV.

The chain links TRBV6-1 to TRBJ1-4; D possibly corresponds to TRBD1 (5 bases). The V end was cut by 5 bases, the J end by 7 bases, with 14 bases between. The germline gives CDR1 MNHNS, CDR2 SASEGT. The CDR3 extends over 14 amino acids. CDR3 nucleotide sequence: TGTGCCAGCAGTCTCAGCGGGACGATTGAAAAACTGTTTTTT. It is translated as CASSLSGTIEKLFF.

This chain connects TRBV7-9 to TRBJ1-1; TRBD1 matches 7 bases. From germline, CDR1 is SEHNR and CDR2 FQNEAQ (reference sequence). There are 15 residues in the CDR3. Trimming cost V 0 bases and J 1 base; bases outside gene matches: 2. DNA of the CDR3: TGTGCCAGCAGCTTAGCGGGACAGCCGAACACTGAAGCTTTCTTT. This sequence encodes CASSLAGQPNTEAFF.

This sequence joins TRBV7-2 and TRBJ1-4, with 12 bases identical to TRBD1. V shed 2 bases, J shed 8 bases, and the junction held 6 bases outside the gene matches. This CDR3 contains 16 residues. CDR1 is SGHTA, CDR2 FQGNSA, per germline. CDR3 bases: TGTGCCAGCAGCTTATACTCCGGGACAGGGGGCGAAAAACTGTTTTTT. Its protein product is CASSLYSGTGGEKLFF.

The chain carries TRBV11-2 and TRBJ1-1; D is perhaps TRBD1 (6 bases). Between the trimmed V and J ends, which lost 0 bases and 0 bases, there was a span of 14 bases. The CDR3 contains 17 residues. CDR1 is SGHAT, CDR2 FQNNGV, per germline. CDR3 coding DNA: TGTGCCAGCAGCTTAGATGGGGTAAGGACAGTGAACACTGAAGCTTTCTTT. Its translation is CASSLDGVRTVNTEAFF.

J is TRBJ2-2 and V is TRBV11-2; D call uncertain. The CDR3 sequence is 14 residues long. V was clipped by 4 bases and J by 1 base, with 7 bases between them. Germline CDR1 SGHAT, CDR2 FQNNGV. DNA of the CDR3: TGTGCCAGCAGCTGGTCCGGGAACACCGGGGAGCTGTTTTTT. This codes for CASSWSGNTGELFF. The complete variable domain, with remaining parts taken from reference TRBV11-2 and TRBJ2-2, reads EAGVAQSPRYKIIEKRQSVAFWCNPISGHATLYWYQQILGQGPKLLIQFQNNGVVDDSQLPKDRFSAERLKGVDSTLKIQPAKLEDSAVYLCASSWSGNTGELFFGEGSRLTVL.

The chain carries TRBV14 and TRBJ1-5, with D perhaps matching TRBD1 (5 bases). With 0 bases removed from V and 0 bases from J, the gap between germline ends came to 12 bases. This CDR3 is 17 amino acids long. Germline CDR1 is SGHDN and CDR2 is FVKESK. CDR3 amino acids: CASSQDRTSYSNQPQHF. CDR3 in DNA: TGTGCCAGCAGCCAAGACAGGACATCATATAGCAATCAGCCCCAGCATTTT.

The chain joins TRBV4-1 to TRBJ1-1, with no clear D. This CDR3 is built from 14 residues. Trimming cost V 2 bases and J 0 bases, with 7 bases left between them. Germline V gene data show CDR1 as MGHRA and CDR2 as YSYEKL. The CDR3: CASSQWGVNTEAFF. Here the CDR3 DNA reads TGCGCCAGCAGCCAATGGGGAGTGAACACTGAAGCTTTCTTT.

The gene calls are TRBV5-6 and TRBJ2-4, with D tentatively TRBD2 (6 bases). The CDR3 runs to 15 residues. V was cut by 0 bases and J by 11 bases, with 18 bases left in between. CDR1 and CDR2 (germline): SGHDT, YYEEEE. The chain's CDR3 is CASSLGPGGASVQYF. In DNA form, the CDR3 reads TGTGCCAGCAGCTTGGGTCCAGGAGGGGCTTCCGTTCAGTACTTC.

Written as DNA, the CDR3 is TGTGCCAGCAGCCCACCTCCCGGGACAGACTATGGCTACACCTTC. Protein product: CASSPPPGTDYGYTF. J is TRBJ1-2 and V is TRBV5-4; 7 bases fit TRBD1. CDR1 is SGHNT, CDR2 YYREEE, per germline (reference sequence). Germline trimming cut 4 bases from V and 3 bases from J; bases unmatched to any gene: 9. The CDR3 loop spans 15 amino acids.

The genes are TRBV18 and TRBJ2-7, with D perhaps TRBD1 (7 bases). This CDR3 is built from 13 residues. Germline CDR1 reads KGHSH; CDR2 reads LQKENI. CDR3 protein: CASSPDPSVRGEV. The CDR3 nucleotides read TGTGCCAGCTCACCAGATCCGTCGGTCAGGGGGGAAGTC.

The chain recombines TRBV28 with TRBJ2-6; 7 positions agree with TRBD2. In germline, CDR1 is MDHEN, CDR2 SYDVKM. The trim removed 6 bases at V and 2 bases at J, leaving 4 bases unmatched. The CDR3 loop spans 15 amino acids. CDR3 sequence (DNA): TGTGCCAGCAGCCTTCGGGGGGCTGGGGCCAACGTCCTGACTTTC. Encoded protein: CASSLRGAGANVLTF.

This chain's CDR3 is CASSLSRGASSYEQYF. The CDR3 DNA reads TGTGCCAGCAGTTTATCGCGGGGGGCGAGCTCCTACGAGCAGTACTTC. This chain connects TRBV27 to TRBJ2-7, with 8 bases identical to TRBD2. With 0 bases clipped from V and 0 bases from J, the junction kept 4 bases outside the gene matches. Per the germline V gene, CDR1 is MNHEY and CDR2 is SMNVEV (reference sequence). This CDR3 has 16 amino acids.

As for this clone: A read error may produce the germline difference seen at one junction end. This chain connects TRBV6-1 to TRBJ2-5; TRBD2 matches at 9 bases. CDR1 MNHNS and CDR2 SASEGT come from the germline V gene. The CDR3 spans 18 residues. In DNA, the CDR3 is TGTGCCAGCAGGGAAGCCGGGACTAGCAGACCTCTCCAAGAGACCCAGTACTTC. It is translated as CASREAGTSRPLQETQYF.